Following are 24 T cell receptor beta chains from one sample sequenced in a study of shared clonotypes between healthy human individuals. Produced via immunoSEQ multiplex PCR; TCRdb's table is partial and in-frame only. Found here are some 2.3 million clones, over 90% of them singletons; the top ten hold 0.39%. Sequenced: naive CD4+ T cells from PBMCs. The subset was: CD45RA+ positively selected. The receptors were gathered from a man in his late teens or twenties in good health. Some clones in this sample may be carry-over from other donors' samples.

The chain links TRBV7-9 to TRBJ1-1; perhaps TRBD1 as D (6 bases). The germline V gene has CDR1 SEHNR and CDR2 FQNEAQ (reference sequence). The CDR3 has 14 amino acids. The ends were cut back, 6 bases at V and 1 base at J, with 12 bases in the middle. CDR3 region: CASRSTGTNTEAFF. DNA of the CDR3: TGTGCCAGCAGGTCTACAGGGACGAACACTGAAGCTTTCTTT.

This CDR3 is CASSQDGRRGYNEQFF. CDR3 nucleotides: TGCGCCAGCAGCCAAGATGGCAGGCGAGGCTACAATGAGCAGTTCTTC. V is TRBV4-1 and J is TRBJ2-1; D remains ambiguous. Germline V gene data show CDR1 as MGHRA and CDR2 as YSYEKL. The CDR3 covers 16 residues. V was cut by 0 bases and J by 3 bases, with 12 bases left in between.

This sequence joins TRBV28 and TRBJ2-1, with a possible D match to TRBD1 (6 bases). Germline assignment: CDR1 MDHEN and CDR2 SYDVKM. The CDR3 extends over 15 amino acids. Trimming cost V 2 bases and J 6 bases, with 14 bases left between them. Here the CDR3 DNA reads TGTGCCAGCAGTTTACTTAGCCAGGGGTCCAATGAGCAGTTCTTC. It encodes CASSLLSQGSNEQFF.

The chain joins TRBV5-6 to TRBJ1-5; D may be TRBD1 (5 bases). Looked up from germline, CDR1 is SGHDT and CDR2 is YYEEEE. V lost 1 base and J lost 2, with 10 bases in between. This CDR3 region has 15 residues. CDR3 DNA: TGTGCCAGCAGCTTGCAGGGTATCGGCAATCAGCCCCAGCATTTT. Its translation: CASSLQGIGNQPQHF.

The chain combines TRBV28 with TRBJ2-2; 10 bases are a match to TRBD2. The CDR3 length is 17 residues. V trimming: 2 bases; J trimming: 5 bases; junction bases outside the gene matches: 8. Germline CDR1 is MDHEN and CDR2 is SYDVKM. CDR3 region: CASSLGAGGQRTGELFF. In DNA, the CDR3 is TGTGCCAGCAGTTTAGGAGCGGGAGGGCAAAGGACCGGGGAGCTGTTTTTT.

V gene TRBV10-3 combines with J gene TRBJ1-2; D is unresolved. Trimming left V 0 bases short and J 5 bases short, with 10 bases between. This CDR3 has 14 amino acids. CDR1 is ENHRY, CDR2 SYGVKD, per germline. CDR3 sequence: CAISESHSQYGYTF. The DNA for the CDR3 is TGTGCCATCAGTGAGTCGCACAGCCAATATGGCTACACCTTC.

The chain links TRBV18 to TRBJ1-5, with 7 bases matching TRBD1. The CDR3 contains 17 residues. The junction had 11 bases not matched to a gene; V was cut back by 4 bases and J by 2 bases. Germline values: CDR1 KGHSH, CDR2 LQKENI. Here the CDR3 DNA reads TGTGCCAGCTCACTTTTGCAGGGGGAAGGGGGCAATCAGCCCCAGCATTTT. Translation: CASSLLQGEGGNQPQHF.

In DNA, the CDR3 is TGTGCCAGCAGCAGGGACGTTGGCAATCAGCCCCAGCATTTT. It codes for CASSRDVGNQPQHF. This chain connects TRBV5-8 to TRBJ1-5, with a tentative D call TRBD1 (5 bases). CDR1 and CDR2 from the germline V gene are SGHTS and YDEGEE. V dropped 4 bases and J dropped 2 bases, with 10 bases sitting between them. The CDR3 extends over 14 amino acids.

The chain has TRBV5-1 and TRBJ2-5; TRBD2 agrees at 10 bases. The CDR3 is 16 amino acids. The V gene end was trimmed by 6 bases and the J gene end by 4 bases; junction bases not matched to a gene: 12. Per germline, CDR1 SGHRS and CDR2 YFSETQ. The DNA of the CDR3 is TGCGCCAGCACGCTGTTCTCTAGCGGGAGTGGAGAGACCCAGTACTTC. Translated: CASTLFSSGSGETQYF.

The chain carries TRBV6-6 and TRBJ2-5; 7 bases match TRBD1. The J segment lost 1 base and the V segment lost 5 bases, leaving 4 bases of the junction unmatched. Germline loops: CDR1 MNHNY, CDR2 SVGAGI (reference sequence). The CDR3 totals 14 residues. The CDR3 spells CASSAQGTQETQYF. As DNA, the CDR3 is TGTGCCAGCAGTGCACAGGGGACCCAAGAGACCCAGTACTTC.

This chain joins TRBV7-3 and TRBJ1-2, with 7 nucleotides matching TRBD1. Germline V CDR1 and CDR2: SGHTA, FQGTGA. The length of the CDR3 is 15 residues. The junction had 9 bases not matched to a gene; V was cut back by 0 bases and J by 8 bases. CDR3 DNA: TGTGCCAGCAGCTTAACTTCGAAGGGGGCGAGCGGCTACACCTTC. Translated, it gives CASSLTSKGASGYTF.

This rearrangement joins TRBV28 to TRBJ2-7; 8 bases are a match to TRBD2. Trimming at V came to 7 bases and at J to 2 bases, leaving 4 bases not matched to a gene. Germline CDR1 is MDHEN and CDR2 is SYDVKM. The CDR3 covers 13 residues. The CDR3 region is CASTSGPTYEQYF. CDR3 bases: TGTGCCAGCACTAGCGGGCCAACCTACGAGCAGTACTTC. The whole variable domain, remainder taken from reference TRBV28 and TRBJ2-7, is DVKVTQSSRYLVKRTGEKVFLECVQDMDHENMFWYRQDPGLGLRLIYFSYDVKMKEKGDIPEGYSVSREKKERFSLILESASTNQTSMYLCASTSGPTYEQYFGPGTRLTVT.

The chain links TRBV9 to TRBJ2-3; D not certain. This CDR3 has 14 amino acids. Trimming removed 0 bases at V and 5 bases at J, with 10 bases between. Germline V gives CDR1 SGDLS, CDR2 YYNGEE. CDR3 nucleotides: TGTGCCAGCAGCGTAGCGAACTTAGGAGATACGCAGTATTTT. As protein: CASSVANLGDTQYF.

Details on this clone: Other DNA sequences in this sample translate to the same CDR3. The rearrangement uses TRBV2 and TRBJ2-7; 7 bases are a match to TRBD1. The junction had 2 bases not matched to a gene; V was cut back by 7 bases and J by 2 bases. The CDR3 has 12 residues. Germline V lookup: CDR1 SNHLY, CDR2 FYNNEI. The CDR3 loop is CASTRGPYEQYF. The CDR3 DNA reads TGTGCCAGCACAAGGGGGCCCTACGAGCAGTACTTC.

The J gene is TRBJ2-3, the V gene TRBV6-4; weak D call: TRBD1 (5 bases). This CDR3 is 13 amino acids long. Deletions cut 6 bases from V and 6 bases from J, with 13 bases between. Germline V CDR1 and CDR2: MRHNA, SNTAGT. CDR3 coding DNA: TGTGCCAGCAGAGACCAGGGATCGGATACGCAGTATTTT. It translates to CASRDQGSDTQYF.

The rearrangement uses TRBV7-9 and TRBJ1-1; possible D gene TRBD1, 6 bases. The CDR3 extends over 14 amino acids. Germline V gene lookup returns CDR1 SEHNR and CDR2 FQNEAQ (reference sequence). V gave up 3 bases and J gave up 6 bases, with 14 bases separating them. The CDR3 reads CASSLVRGAAEAFF. The CDR3 bases are TGTGCCAGCAGCTTGGTCCGGGGGGCCGCTGAAGCTTTCTTT.

This chain joins TRBV10-2 and TRBJ1-1; D may be TRBD1 (5 bases). The CDR3 is 15 residues long. Trimming left V 3 bases short and J 2 bases short, with 13 bases between. Germline CDR1 WSHSY, CDR2 SAAADI. The CDR3 bases are TGCGCCAGCAGTGAAATTGGGGGGACCAACACTGAAGCTTTCTTT. It translates to CASSEIGGTNTEAFF.

The chain carries TRBV10-3 and TRBJ1-2; D is possibly TRBD1 (5 bases). Germline CDR1 reads ENHRY; CDR2 reads SYGVKD. Trimming took 4 bases from V and 0 from J, leaving 12 bases between them. The CDR3 consists of 15 residues. CDR3 loop: CAISGGPYSNYGYTF. CDR3 nucleotide sequence: TGTGCCATCAGTGGGGGCCCTTACTCTAACTATGGCTACACCTTC.

The chain joins TRBV5-4 to TRBJ2-7; D is undetermined. Trimming cost V 0 bases and J 4 bases, with 8 bases left between them. Germline loops: CDR1 SGHNT, CDR2 YYREEE (reference sequence). There are 13 residues in the CDR3. CDR3 protein: CASSLAAEYEQYF. CDR3 DNA sequence: TGTGCCAGCAGCTTGGCCGCAGAATACGAGCAGTACTTC.

This chain joins TRBV7-9 and TRBJ1-5, with D perhaps TRBD1 (5 bases). This CDR3 comprises 15 residues. The V end lost 4 bases, the J end lost 5 bases, and 15 bases lay between the germline ends. Germline loops: CDR1 SEHNR, CDR2 FQNEAQ (reference sequence). The CDR3 region has the DNA TGTGCCAGCAGCTCCGCCGGGGGGTATCATCAGCCCCAGCATTTT. Encoded protein: CASSSAGGYHQPQHF.

This chain connects TRBV5-1 to TRBJ2-4; no clear D. Per germline, CDR1 SGHRS and CDR2 YFSETQ. Trimming shortened V by 3 bases and J by 0 bases, and 10 bases separated the two germline ends. The CDR3 length is 15 residues. CDR3 sequence: CASSSPHLAKNIQYF. CDR3 DNA sequence: TGCGCCAGCAGCTCCCCCCACCTAGCCAAAAACATTCAGTACTTC.

In the case of this clone: The same CDR3 also results from other DNA sequences found in this sample. The CDR3 spells CAWSVGDTQYF. Written as DNA, the CDR3 is TGTGCCTGGAGTGTGGGGGATACGCAGTATTTT. The chain carries TRBV30 and TRBJ2-3; D unclear. CDR3 length: 11 residues. CDR1 and CDR2 (germline): GTSNPN, SVGIG (reference sequence). V was clipped by 0 bases and J by 6 bases, with 4 bases between them.

Only one count was recorded for this clone. The chain joins TRBV18 to TRBJ2-7, with 10 positions matching TRBD1. Germline CDR1 reads KGHSH; CDR2 reads LQKENI. With V trimmed by 6 bases and J by 5 bases, 13 bases remained unmatched. The CDR3 loop spans 16 amino acids. The CDR3 is CASSSSSGTGAHEQYF. CDR3 in DNA: TGTGCCAGCTCCTCATCAAGTGGGACAGGGGCCCACGAGCAGTACTTC.

The chain links TRBV4-3 to TRBJ1-3; D remains unclear. Germline lookup yields CDR1 LGHNA and CDR2 YSLEER. The CDR3 runs to 17 residues. Trimming removed 2 bases from V and 4 bases from J, with 18 bases in between. The CDR3 nucleotides read TGCGCCAGCAGCCAACGGCCCAATTCACTAAAAGGAAACACCATATATTTT. It yields the protein CASSQRPNSLKGNTIYF.